A selection of T cell receptor beta chains follows, all from one sample in a study of response to subunit inactivated influenza vaccine. Each CDR3 protein gets one entry after TCRdb re-called the RT-PCR reads with MiXCR. This sample has 490,000 or so distinct CDR3 sequences, with 7.6% found just once. Specimen: PBMCs from blood, collected around 25 months after vaccination. These receptors all come from a man in his fifties or sixties who received an inactivated influenza vaccine. Each CDR3 is given with its conserved first and last residue. Each record gives: V gene, J gene, CDR3 protein.

>TRBV10-3|TRBJ2-7
CAIRGQGSFDEQYF
>TRBV20-1|TRBJ2-7
CSARGGAIAGLSYEQYF
>TRBV6-1|TRBJ1-2
CASIRDGSSNYGYTF
>TRBV7-9|TRBJ2-3
CASSAGTSAPTDTQYF
>TRBV27|TRBJ2-7
CASGQGSPGYEQYF
>TRBV10-3|TRBJ2-3
CAIRNDGTFLDTQYF
>TRBV29-1|TRBJ2-1
CSVDLGQGYDEQFF
>TRBV20-1|TRBJ2-1
CSAVTTQGTSYNEQFF
>TRBV29-1|TRBJ2-1
CSVVFDRPHEQFF
>TRBV5-6|TRBJ1-5
CASSTGTEYSNQPQHF
>TRBV12-3/TRBV12-4|TRBJ2-5
CASSPGKLAGQETQYF
>TRBV20-1|TRBJ2-4
CSARDERTKNIQYF
>TRBV12-3/TRBV12-4|TRBJ2-7
CASSMGQGSNEQYF
>TRBV12-3/TRBV12-4|TRBJ2-1
CASSLRYFDNEQFF
>TRBV20-1|TRBJ2-3
CSAQGLAGVTDTQYF